This T cell receptor (beta chain) is from a study of technical replicates of blood from a handful of donors. Clones were sequenced by immunoSEQ multiplex PCR, and TCRdb holds only the in-frame ones, with some missing. In the table there are about 79,000 clones, around 90% of which are singletons. The CDR3 runs 12 residues. V gave up 3 bases and J gave up 4 bases, with 6 bases separating them. CDR1 is LNHDA and CDR2 is SQIVND in the germline V gene (reference sequence). In its sample, this clone was seen once. V and J are TRBV19 and TRBJ1-2, with D unresolved. The TCR comes from a human donor in good health. Some clones in this sample may be carry-over from other donors' samples. The material sequenced was T cells isolated from PBMCs. CDR3 sequence: CASSMTGYGYTF. CDR3 bases: TGTGCCAGTAGTATGACGGGCTATGGCTACACCTTC.